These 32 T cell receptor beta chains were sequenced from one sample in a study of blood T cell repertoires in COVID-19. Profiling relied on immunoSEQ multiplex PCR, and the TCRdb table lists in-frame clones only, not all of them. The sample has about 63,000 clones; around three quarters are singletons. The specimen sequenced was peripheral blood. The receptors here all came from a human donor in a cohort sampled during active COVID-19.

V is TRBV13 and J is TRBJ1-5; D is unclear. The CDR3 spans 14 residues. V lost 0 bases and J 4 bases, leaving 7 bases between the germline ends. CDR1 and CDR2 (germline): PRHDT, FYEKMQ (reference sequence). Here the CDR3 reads CASSLGISNQPQHF. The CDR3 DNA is TGTGCCAGCAGCTTAGGAATTTCTAATCAGCCCCAGCATTTT.

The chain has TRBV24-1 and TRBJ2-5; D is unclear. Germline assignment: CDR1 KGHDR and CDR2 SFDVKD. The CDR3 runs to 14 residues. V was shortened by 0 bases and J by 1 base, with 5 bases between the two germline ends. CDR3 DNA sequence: TGTGCCACCAGTGATTTGGGCAGCCAAGAGACCCAGTACTTC. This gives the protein CATSDLGSQETQYF.

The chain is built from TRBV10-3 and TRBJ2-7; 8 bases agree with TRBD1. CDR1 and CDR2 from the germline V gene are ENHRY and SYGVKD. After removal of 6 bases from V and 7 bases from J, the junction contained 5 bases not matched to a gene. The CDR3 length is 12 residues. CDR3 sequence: CAIRGTGEEQYF. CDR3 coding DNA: TGTGCCATCAGGGGGACAGGAGAAGAGCAGTACTTC.

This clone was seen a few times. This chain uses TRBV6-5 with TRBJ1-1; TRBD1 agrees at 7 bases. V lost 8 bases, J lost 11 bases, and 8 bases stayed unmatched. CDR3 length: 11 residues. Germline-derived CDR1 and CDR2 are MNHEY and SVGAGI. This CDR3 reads CASGVTGDAFF. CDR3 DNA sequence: TGTGCCAGCGGCGTAACAGGGGACGCTTTCTTT.

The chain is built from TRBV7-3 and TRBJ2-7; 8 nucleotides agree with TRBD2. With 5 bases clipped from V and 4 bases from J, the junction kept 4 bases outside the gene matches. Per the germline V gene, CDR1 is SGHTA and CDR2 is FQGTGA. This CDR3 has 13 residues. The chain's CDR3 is CASSLAGGYEQYF. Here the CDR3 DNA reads TGTGCCAGCAGCCTAGCGGGTGGATACGAGCAGTACTTC.

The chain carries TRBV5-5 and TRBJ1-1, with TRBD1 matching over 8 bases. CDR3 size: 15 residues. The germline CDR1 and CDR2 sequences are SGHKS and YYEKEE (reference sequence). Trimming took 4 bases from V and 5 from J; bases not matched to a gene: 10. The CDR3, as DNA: TGTGCCAGCAGCCCTCTACGACAGGGGAGGACTGAAGCTTTCTTT. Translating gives CASSPLRQGRTEAFF.

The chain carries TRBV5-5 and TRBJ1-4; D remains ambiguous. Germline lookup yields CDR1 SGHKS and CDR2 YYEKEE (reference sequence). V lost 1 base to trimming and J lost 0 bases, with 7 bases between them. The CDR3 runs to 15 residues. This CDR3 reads CASSLWAATNEKLFF. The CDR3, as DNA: TGTGCCAGCAGCTTGTGGGCAGCAACTAATGAAAAACTGTTTTTT.

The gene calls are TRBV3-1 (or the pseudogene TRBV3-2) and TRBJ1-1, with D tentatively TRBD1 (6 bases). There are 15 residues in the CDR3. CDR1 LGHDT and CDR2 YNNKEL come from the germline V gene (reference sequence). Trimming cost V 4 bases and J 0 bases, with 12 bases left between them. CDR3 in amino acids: CASSPRQVLNTEAFF. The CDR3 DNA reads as TGTGCCAGCAGCCCGAGACAGGTCTTGAACACTGAAGCTTTCTTT.

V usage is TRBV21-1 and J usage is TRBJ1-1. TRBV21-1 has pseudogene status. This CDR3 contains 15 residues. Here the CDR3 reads CASSTGGFWNTEAFF. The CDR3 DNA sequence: TGTGCCAGCAGCACGGGGGGCTTTTGGAACACTGAAGCTTTCTTT.

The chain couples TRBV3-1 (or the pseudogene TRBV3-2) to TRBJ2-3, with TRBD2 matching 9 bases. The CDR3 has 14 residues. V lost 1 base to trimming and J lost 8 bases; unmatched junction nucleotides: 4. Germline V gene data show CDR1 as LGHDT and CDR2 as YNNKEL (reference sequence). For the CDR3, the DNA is TGTGCCAGCAGCCAAGGTAGCGGGAGTAGTACGCAGTATTTT. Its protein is CASSQGSGSSTQYF.

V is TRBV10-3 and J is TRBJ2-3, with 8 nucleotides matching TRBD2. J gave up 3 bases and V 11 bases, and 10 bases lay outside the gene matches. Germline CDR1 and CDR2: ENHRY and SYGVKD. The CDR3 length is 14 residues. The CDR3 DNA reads TGTGCCGTCCAAGGGACGGGAGGGACAGATACGCAGTATTTT. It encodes CAVQGTGGTDTQYF.

The DNA for the CDR3 is TGTGCCAGCAGTGAAGGACTAGAGGCTGACCCCATATATTTT. Its translation is CASSEGLEADPIYF. The rearrangement uses TRBV6-1 and TRBJ1-3; no reliable D call. Germline V gives CDR1 MNHNS, CDR2 SASEGT. The length of the CDR3 is 14 residues. The V end lost 1 base, the J end lost 11 bases, and 15 bases lay between the germline ends.

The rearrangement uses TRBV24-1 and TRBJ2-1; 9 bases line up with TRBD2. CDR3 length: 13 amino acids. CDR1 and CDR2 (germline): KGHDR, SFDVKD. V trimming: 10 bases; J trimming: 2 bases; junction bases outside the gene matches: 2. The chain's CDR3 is CATRLAAYNEQFF. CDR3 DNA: TGTGCCACTAGACTAGCGGCCTACAATGAGCAGTTCTTC.

In DNA form, the CDR3 reads TGCGCCAGCAGCCAAGATCTTAACTGGGAGCAGTACTTC. Translation: CASSQDLNWEQYF. The chain couples TRBV4-3 to TRBJ2-7; no clear D. The V end lost 0 bases, the J end lost 7 bases, and 10 bases lay between the germline ends. The germline gives CDR1 LGHNA, CDR2 YSLEER. This CDR3 spans 13 amino acids.

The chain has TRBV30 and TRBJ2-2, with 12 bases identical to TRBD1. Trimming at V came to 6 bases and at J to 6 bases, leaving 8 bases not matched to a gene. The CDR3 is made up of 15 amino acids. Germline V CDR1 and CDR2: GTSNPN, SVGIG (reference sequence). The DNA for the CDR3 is TGTGCCTGCTTATCCGGGACAGGGGGCCCCGGGGAGCTGTTTTTT. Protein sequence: CACLSGTGGPGELFF.

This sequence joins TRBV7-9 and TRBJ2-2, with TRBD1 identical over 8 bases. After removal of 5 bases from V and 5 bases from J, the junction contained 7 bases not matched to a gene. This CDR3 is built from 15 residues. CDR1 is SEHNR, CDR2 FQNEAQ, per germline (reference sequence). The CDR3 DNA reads TGTGCCAGCAGCCCGTGGACAGGGAGGACCGGGGAGCTGTTTTTT. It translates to CASSPWTGRTGELFF.

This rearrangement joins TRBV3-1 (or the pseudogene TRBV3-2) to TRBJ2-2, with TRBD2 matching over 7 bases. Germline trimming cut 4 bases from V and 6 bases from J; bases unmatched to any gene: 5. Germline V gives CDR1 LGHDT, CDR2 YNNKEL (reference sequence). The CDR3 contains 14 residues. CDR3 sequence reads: CASSRTRHAGELFF. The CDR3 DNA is TGTGCCAGCAGCCGGACTAGACATGCCGGGGAGCTGTTTTTT.

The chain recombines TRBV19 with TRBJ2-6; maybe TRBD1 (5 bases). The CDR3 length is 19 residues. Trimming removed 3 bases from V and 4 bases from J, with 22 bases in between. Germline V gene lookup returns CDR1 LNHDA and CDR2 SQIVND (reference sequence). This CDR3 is CASSMTGQGLSSGANVLTF. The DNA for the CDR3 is TGTGCCAGTAGTATGACTGGACAAGGGTTATCTTCCGGGGCCAACGTCCTGACTTTC.

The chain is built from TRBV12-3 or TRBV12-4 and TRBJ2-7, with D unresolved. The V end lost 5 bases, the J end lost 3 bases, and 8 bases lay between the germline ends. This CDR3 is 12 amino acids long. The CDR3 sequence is CASSTRNYEQYF. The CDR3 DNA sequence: TGTGCCAGCAGTACCAGAAACTACGAGCAGTACTTC.

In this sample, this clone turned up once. The CDR3 is CASSQTSRETQYF. CDR3 sequence (DNA): TGCGCCAGCAGCCAAACCTCCCGGGAGACCCAGTACTTC. This sequence joins TRBV5-1 and TRBJ2-5; D is unclear. CDR3 size: 13 residues. CDR1 and CDR2 from the germline V gene are SGHRS and YFSETQ. V lost 4 bases and J lost 5, with 12 bases in between.

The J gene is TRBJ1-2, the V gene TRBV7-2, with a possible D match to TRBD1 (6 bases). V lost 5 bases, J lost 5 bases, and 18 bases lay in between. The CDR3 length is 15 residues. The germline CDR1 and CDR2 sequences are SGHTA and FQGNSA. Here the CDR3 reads CASSPKTGGQYGYTF. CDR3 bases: TGTGCCAGCAGCCCCAAAACGGGGGGGCAGTATGGCTACACCTTC.

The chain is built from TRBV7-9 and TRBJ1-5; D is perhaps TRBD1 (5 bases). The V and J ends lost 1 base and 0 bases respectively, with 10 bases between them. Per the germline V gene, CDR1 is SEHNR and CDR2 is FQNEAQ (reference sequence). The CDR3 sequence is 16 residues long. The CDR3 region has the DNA TGTGCCAGCAGCTTAGAAAAGGGGTTTAGCAATCAGCCCCAGCATTTT. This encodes CASSLEKGFSNQPQHF.

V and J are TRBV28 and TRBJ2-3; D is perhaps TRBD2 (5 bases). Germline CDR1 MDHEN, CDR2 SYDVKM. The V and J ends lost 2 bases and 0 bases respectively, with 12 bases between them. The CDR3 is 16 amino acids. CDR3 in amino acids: CASSLTAGLSTDTQYF. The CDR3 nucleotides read TGTGCCAGCAGTTTAACCGCGGGCCTTAGCACAGATACGCAGTATTTT.

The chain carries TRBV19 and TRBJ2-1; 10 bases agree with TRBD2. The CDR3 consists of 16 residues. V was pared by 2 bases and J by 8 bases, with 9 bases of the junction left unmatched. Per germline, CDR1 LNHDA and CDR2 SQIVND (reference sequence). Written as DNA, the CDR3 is TGTGCCAGTAGTATACGAATGGGGCTAGCGGGAGATGAGCAGTTCTTC. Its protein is CASSIRMGLAGDEQFF.

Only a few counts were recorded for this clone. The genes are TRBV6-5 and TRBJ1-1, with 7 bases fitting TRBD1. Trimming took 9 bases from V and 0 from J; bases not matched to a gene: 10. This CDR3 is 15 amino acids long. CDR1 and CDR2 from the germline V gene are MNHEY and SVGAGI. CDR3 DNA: TGTGCCAGTCTAGACAGGGCCTTAATGAACACTGAAGCTTTCTTT. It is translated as CASLDRALMNTEAFF.

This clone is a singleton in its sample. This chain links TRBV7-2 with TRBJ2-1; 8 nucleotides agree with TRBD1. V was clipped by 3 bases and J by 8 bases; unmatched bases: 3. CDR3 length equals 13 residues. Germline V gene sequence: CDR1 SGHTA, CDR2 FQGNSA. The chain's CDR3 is CASSLATGDEQFF. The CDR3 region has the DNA TGTGCCAGCAGCTTGGCGACAGGGGATGAGCAGTTCTTC.

CDR3: CAWSLTSGKETQYF. The CDR3 DNA reads as TGTGCCTGGAGCCTGACTAGCGGGAAAGAGACCCAGTACTTC. The V call is TRBV30, the J call TRBJ2-5; 11 bases align to TRBD2. V dropped 3 bases and J dropped 3; count of bases not matched to a gene: 3. Germline lookup yields CDR1 GTSNPN and CDR2 SVGIG (reference sequence). CDR3 length: 14 amino acids.

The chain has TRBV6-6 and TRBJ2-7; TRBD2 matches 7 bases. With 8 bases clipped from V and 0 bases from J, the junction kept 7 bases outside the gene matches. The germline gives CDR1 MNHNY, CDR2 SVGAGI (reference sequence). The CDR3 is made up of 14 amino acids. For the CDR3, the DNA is TGTGCCAGCCTTCCTAGCGGAAGCTCCTACGAGCAGTACTTC. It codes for CASLPSGSSYEQYF.

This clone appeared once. CDR3 amino acids: CASRRTSGRDEQYF. The CDR3 DNA reads as TGCGCCAGCAGAAGGACTAGCGGGAGGGACGAGCAGTACTTC. V usage is TRBV10-1 and J usage is TRBJ2-7, with 15 bases identical to TRBD2. The J segment lost 5 bases and the V segment lost 6 bases, leaving 2 bases of the junction unmatched. The CDR3 loop spans 14 amino acids. Germline V gives CDR1 WNHNN, CDR2 SYGVQD (reference sequence).

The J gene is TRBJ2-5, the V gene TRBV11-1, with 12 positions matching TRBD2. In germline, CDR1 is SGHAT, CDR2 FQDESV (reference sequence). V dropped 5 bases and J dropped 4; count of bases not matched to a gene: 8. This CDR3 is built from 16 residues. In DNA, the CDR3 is TGTGCCAGCAGCGACCGGGGACTAGCGGGTGGAGAGACCCAGTACTTC. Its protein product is CASSDRGLAGGETQYF.

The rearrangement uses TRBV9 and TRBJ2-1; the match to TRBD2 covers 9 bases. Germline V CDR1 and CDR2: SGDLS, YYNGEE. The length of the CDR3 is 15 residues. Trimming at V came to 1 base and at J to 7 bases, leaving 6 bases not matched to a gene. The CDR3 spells CASSVSGRSTNEQFF. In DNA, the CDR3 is TGTGCCAGCAGCGTAAGCGGGAGGTCGACGAATGAGCAGTTCTTC.

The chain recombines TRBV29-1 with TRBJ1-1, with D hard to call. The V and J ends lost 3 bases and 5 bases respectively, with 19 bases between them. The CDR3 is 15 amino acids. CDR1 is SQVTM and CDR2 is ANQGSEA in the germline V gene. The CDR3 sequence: CSVDSGGRLGTEAFF. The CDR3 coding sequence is TGCAGCGTTGACTCCGGAGGACGTCTGGGTACTGAAGCTTTCTTT.